This T cell receptor (beta chain) was captured by sequencing in a study of B cell selection in AIRE deficiency. Findings and caveats of the study: Only TCRbeta was sequenced; about 35% of shared healthy Treg sequences appeared in Tconv. Healthy donors alone shared roughly 32% of about 3,600 Treg sequences; patients alone around 8.5%. Around 31% of healthy-shared Treg TCRbeta sequences appeared in patient Tconv cells.

Repertoires were generated with immunoSEQ multiplex PCR, while TCRdb's copy carries only in-frame clones and drops some. The table has 28,000 or so clones, 80% to 95% seen once. This CDR3 has 16 residues. The V segment lost 10 bases and the J segment 2 bases; nucleotides outside the gene matches: 12. CDR1 and CDR2 from the germline V gene are SGHRS and YFSETQ. Sorted regulatory T cells were CD4-positive, CD25-high and CD127-low or negative. Control samples were from healthy, unrelated donors. About this clone: What it binds is not known.

This chain uses TRBV5-1 with TRBJ2-6, with 7 nucleotides matching TRBD1. Sample: CD4+CD25+ Tregs sorted from PBMCs. The receptor comes from a human donor in good health. The CDR3, as DNA: TGCGCCTCTCGATCCTATACAGGGGCTGGGGCCAACGTCCTGACTTTC. Its protein is CASRSYTGAGANVLTF.